Each of the 17 T cell receptor beta chains below was sequenced from the same sample in a study of cytomegalovirus exposure and HLA in healthy donors. Both 60 Vbeta primers and 13 Jbeta primers went into the PCR. The protocol was immunoSEQ multiplex PCR, while the TCRdb copy is restricted to in-frame clones and leaves out a portion. The profile covers some 90,000 clones, with approximately 72% appearing a single time and around 3% taken by the ten largest. Sequences were obtained from PBMCs. Receptors originate from a female donor in good health and CMV-seropositive.

V gene TRBV27 combines with J gene TRBJ2-1, with a tentative D call TRBD2 (5 bases). The CDR3 is made up of 15 amino acids. Per germline, CDR1 MNHEY and CDR2 SMNVEV (reference sequence). V was shortened by 3 bases and J by 7 bases, with 16 bases between the two germline ends. CDR3 in amino acids: CASSFHQTSSNEQFF. CDR3 in DNA: TGTGCCAGCAGTTTCCACCAAACTAGTTCGAATGAGCAGTTCTTC.

The V and J genes are TRBV14 and TRBJ2-7; maybe TRBD1 (5 bases). V was trimmed by 4 bases and J by 0 bases, leaving 13 bases between them. The germline V gene encodes CDR1 SGHDN and CDR2 FVKESK. The CDR3 is made up of 15 amino acids. CDR3 region: CASSRGTSPSYEQYF. The CDR3 DNA reads TGTGCCAGCAGCCGGGGCACTTCCCCCTCCTACGAGCAGTACTTC. The whole variable domain, filled in from reference TRBV14 and TRBJ2-7, reads EAGVTQFPSHSVIEKGQTVTLRCDPISGHDNLYWYRRVMGKEIKFLLHFVKESKQDESGMPNNRFLAERTGGTYSTLKVQPAELEDSGVYFCASSRGTSPSYEQYFGPGTRLTVT.

This chain uses TRBV2 with TRBJ1-1; D unresolved. Trimming took off 2 bases at V and 11 bases at J, with 9 bases between the two ends. The CDR3 length is 11 residues. Germline lookup yields CDR1 SNHLY and CDR2 FYNNEI. CDR3 sequence reads: CASSERRRAFF. CDR3 DNA: TGTGCCAGCAGTGAAAGGCGGAGGGCTTTCTTT.

V is TRBV2 and J is TRBJ1-1; D unclear. V was pared by 4 bases and J by 4 bases, with 13 bases between. The length of the CDR3 is 14 residues. Germline V gene data show CDR1 as SNHLY and CDR2 as FYNNEI. Here the CDR3 DNA reads TGTGCCAGCAGTGCTGACATCGAAGGCACTGAAGCTTTCTTT. Protein product: CASSADIEGTEAFF.

The chain links TRBV4-3 to TRBJ2-6; 7 nucleotides align to TRBD1. Germline assignment: CDR1 LGHNA and CDR2 YSLEER. V shed 0 bases, J shed 0 bases, and the junction held 14 bases outside the gene matches. This CDR3 has 21 residues. CDR3 nucleotides: TGCGCCAGCAGCCAAGAGGTCACGACAGGGCCCGTCAGCTCTGGGGCCAACGTCCTGACTTTC. Translated, it gives CASSQEVTTGPVSSGANVLTF.

In this sample, this clone turned up once. Within the sample, other DNA sequences also encode this same CDR3. This chain connects TRBV30 to TRBJ1-5; maybe TRBD1 (5 bases). Per germline, CDR1 GTSNPN and CDR2 SVGIG (reference sequence). V lost 2 bases and J 3 bases, leaving 8 bases between the germline ends. The CDR3 is 13 amino acids. The CDR3 DNA reads as TGTGCCTGGAGTTCACAGGACAATCAGCCCCAGCATTTT. Encoded protein: CAWSSQDNQPQHF.

The J gene is TRBJ2-7, the V gene TRBV4-3; D might be TRBD1 (5 bases). The V and J ends lost 1 base and 5 bases respectively, with 9 bases between them. This CDR3 contains 13 residues. Germline V gene lookup returns CDR1 LGHNA and CDR2 YSLEER. The CDR3 spells CASSQGFRDEQYF. CDR3 coding DNA: TGCGCCAGCAGCCAAGGATTCAGGGACGAGCAGTACTTC.

The chain employs TRBV6-5 and TRBJ2-1; 9 bases line up with TRBD2. The germline V gene encodes CDR1 MNHEY and CDR2 SVGAGI. This CDR3 contains 13 residues. Trimming took 6 bases from V and 6 from J; bases not matched to a gene: 3. Written as DNA, the CDR3 is TGTGCCAGCAGGACTAGCGGACTCAATGAGCAGTTCTTC. It translates to CASRTSGLNEQFF.

As DNA, the CDR3 is TGTGCCAGTAGTATAGGCCTCAAGACAAGAGGGGAGACCCAGTACTTC. It yields the protein CASSIGLKTRGETQYF. The rearrangement uses TRBV19 and TRBJ2-5, with D tentatively TRBD2 (5 bases). Germline CDR1 and CDR2: LNHDA and SQIVND (reference sequence). The CDR3 is 16 amino acids. V lost 1 base and J lost 5, with 17 bases in between.

V and J are TRBV7-2 and TRBJ2-7; 7 bases align to TRBD2. V lost 3 bases, J lost 0 bases, and 5 bases stayed unmatched. The CDR3 is made up of 15 amino acids. Germline-derived CDR1 and CDR2 are SGHTA and FQGNSA. CDR3 DNA: TGTGCCAGCAGCTTCCAGGGAGGGCTCTCCTACGAGCAGTACTTC. Protein sequence: CASSFQGGLSYEQYF.

This clone occurred a few times. The chain carries TRBV11-2 and TRBJ1-3; possibly TRBD1 for D (6 bases). In germline, CDR1 is SGHAT, CDR2 FQNNGV. Deletions cut 5 bases from V and 0 bases from J, with 11 bases between. This CDR3 is built from 15 residues. The CDR3 loop is CASSPTGISGNTIYF. CDR3 coding DNA: TGTGCCAGCAGCCCCACAGGGATCTCTGGAAACACCATATATTTT.

The rearrangement joins TRBV30 to TRBJ1-1; tentative D call: TRBD1 (5 bases). The CDR3 sequence is 12 residues long. Per the germline V gene, CDR1 is GTSNPN and CDR2 is SVGIG (reference sequence). The V and J ends lost 0 bases and 5 bases respectively, with 7 bases between them. The CDR3 here is CAWSVRGTEAFF. The CDR3 coding sequence is TGTGCCTGGAGTGTACGGGGGACTGAAGCTTTCTTT.

This clone has only a few counts. The rearrangement joins TRBV4-3 to TRBJ1-1; the D gene is possibly TRBD1 (5 bases). The CDR3 is made up of 16 amino acids. The V and J ends lost 1 base and 2 bases respectively, with 14 bases between them. Germline values: CDR1 LGHNA, CDR2 YSLEER. The CDR3 sequence: CASSQAEGVSNTEAFF. The CDR3 DNA reads as TGCGCCAGCAGCCAAGCTGAAGGGGTTAGTAACACTGAAGCTTTCTTT.

This clone occurred once. The V and J genes are TRBV4-2 and TRBJ2-6, with D unclear. Germline CDR1 reads LGHNA; CDR2 reads YNFKEQ. CDR3 length: 14 amino acids. The V gene lost 0 bases and the J gene lost 3 bases, with 3 bases spanning the gap. CDR3 region: CASSQDGGANVLTF. The CDR3 DNA follows: TGTGCCAGCAGCCAAGACGGTGGGGCCAACGTCCTGACTTTC.

The chain uses TRBV4-1 and TRBJ2-1; TRBD2 agrees at 11 bases. Per the germline V gene, CDR1 is MGHRA and CDR2 is YSYEKL. Trimming at V came to 1 base and at J to 4 bases, leaving 9 bases not matched to a gene. The length of the CDR3 is 18 residues. The CDR3 nucleotides are TGCGCCAGCAGCCAAGGCAGGGCTAGCGGGGGGCCTTACAATGAGCAGTTCTTC. Translation gives CASSQGRASGGPYNEQFF.

The chain has TRBV4-2 and TRBJ1-2; 11 positions match TRBD1. The CDR3 consists of 15 residues. In germline, CDR1 is LGHNA, CDR2 YNFKEQ. Trimming cost V 4 bases and J 4 bases; bases outside gene matches: 5. The CDR3 nucleotides read TGTGCCAGCAGCCCGGACAGGGGGCAAGGCTATGGCTACACCTTC. It codes for CASSPDRGQGYGYTF.

This clone was counted between two and nine times. The gene calls are TRBV6-5 and TRBJ1-5; tentative D call: TRBD1 (5 bases). Trimming took off 4 bases at V and 4 bases at J, with 8 bases between the two ends. Germline V CDR1 and CDR2: MNHEY, SVGAGI. The CDR3 is 13 amino acids. This CDR3 reads CASSWRTNQPQHF. The CDR3 DNA follows: TGTGCCAGCAGTTGGCGGACAAATCAGCCCCAGCATTTT.